A single sample is the source of the 10 T cell receptor beta chains below, sequenced in a study of beta chain features in type 1 diabetes. The study's findings and limits: Type 1 diabetes patients showed a moderate but significant shortening of TCRB CDR3s in all four CD4+ subsets.

The antigens for these receptors are not known. The study reverse transcribed the entire isolated RNA, so it sequenced expressed TCRB transcripts. Libraries were prepared by immunoSEQ multiplex PCR; TCRdb keeps only in-frame clonotypes and omits some of them. The sample yields about 280,000 clones, approximately 16% seen once. The sequenced material came from naive CD4+ T cells from blood. The receptors were gathered from a man between 18 and 29 years old with type 1 diabetes.

This chain joins TRBV30 and TRBJ1-5; 9 positions agree with TRBD1. The V segment lost 1 base and the J segment 6 bases; nucleotides outside the gene matches: 10. Germline V lookup: CDR1 GTSNPN, CDR2 SVGIG (reference sequence). This CDR3 has 16 amino acids. The CDR3 spells CAWSGPGQGYGQPQHF. The CDR3 DNA reads as TGTGCCTGGAGTGGGCCGGGACAGGGATACGGTCAGCCCCAGCATTTT.

The chain recombines TRBV11-2 with TRBJ2-3; 10 bases match TRBD1. The germline V gene encodes CDR1 SGHAT and CDR2 FQNNGV. J lost 7 bases, V lost 7 bases, and 11 bases had no gene match. The CDR3 is 15 amino acids. CDR3 sequence (DNA): TGTGCCAGCACCAAATCCCCAGACAGGGGGCATACGCAGTATTTT. It yields the protein CASTKSPDRGHTQYF.

This clone was observed a few times. This chain uses TRBV30 with TRBJ2-5; D may be TRBD1 (5 bases). The V and J ends lost 5 bases and 4 bases respectively, with 8 bases between them. The germline V gene encodes CDR1 GTSNPN and CDR2 SVGIG (reference sequence). The CDR3 runs to 11 residues. CDR3: CAWGQGETQYF. CDR3 DNA: TGTGCCTGGGGGCAGGGAGAGACCCAGTACTTC.

This clone was found a few times. The chain is built from TRBV30 and TRBJ2-1, with 7 bases matching TRBD1. The V and J ends lost 8 bases and 7 bases, in that order; junction bases with no gene match: 2. This CDR3 comprises 10 residues. Germline-derived CDR1 and CDR2 are GTSNPN and SVGIG (reference sequence). CDR3 sequence (DNA): TGTGCCACCAGGGGGAATGAGCAGTTCTTC. It is translated as CATRGNEQFF.

The DNA for the CDR3 is TGTGCCTGGAGTCCTCTACTCCAAGAGACCCAGTACTTC. It encodes CAWSPLLQETQYF. The genes are TRBV30 and TRBJ2-5; D is undetermined. This CDR3 spans 13 amino acids. Germline V gives CDR1 GTSNPN, CDR2 SVGIG (reference sequence). The V and J ends lost 2 bases and 1 base respectively, with 8 bases between them.

The genes are TRBV7-2 and TRBJ1-4, with 9 bases aligning to TRBD1. The CDR3 is 15 amino acids. The J segment lost 8 bases and the V segment lost 5 bases, leaving 9 bases of the junction unmatched. Germline V lookup: CDR1 SGHTA, CDR2 FQGNSA. In DNA form, the CDR3 reads TGTGCCAGCAGCCCAAGGGACAGGGTGGGAGAAAAACTGTTTTTT. It yields the protein CASSPRDRVGEKLFF.

The CDR3 DNA follows: TGTGCCTGGAGCGGTGTGGCGGGGGTAAACACCGGGGAGCTGTTTTTT. This gives the protein CAWSGVAGVNTGELFF. This chain joins TRBV30 and TRBJ2-2, with 7 bases identical to TRBD2. Unmatched junction bases numbered 9, after V lost 3 bases and J lost 2 bases. Germline V gene lookup returns CDR1 GTSNPN and CDR2 SVGIG (reference sequence). The CDR3 loop spans 16 amino acids.

The J gene is TRBJ2-3, the V gene TRBV7-2; D is undetermined. CDR3 length equals 15 residues. Trimming left V 2 bases short and J 0 bases short, with 9 bases between. Germline values: CDR1 SGHTA, CDR2 FQGNSA. CDR3 nucleotides: TGTGCCAGCAGCTTAATTGGGCAGAGCACAGATACGCAGTATTTT. This encodes CASSLIGQSTDTQYF.

This clone appeared once. The genes are TRBV29-1 and TRBJ1-1, with D possibly being TRBD1 (6 bases). The germline V gene encodes CDR1 SQVTM and CDR2 ANQGSEA. Trimming took off 7 bases at V and 5 bases at J, with 17 bases between the two ends. The CDR3 consists of 13 residues. CDR3 region: CSALKQGRTEAFF. The CDR3 nucleotides are TGCAGCGCCCTGAAACAGGGTAGGACTGAAGCTTTCTTT.

The rearrangement joins TRBV19 to TRBJ1-4; 10 nucleotides line up with TRBD1. The V gene end was trimmed by 5 bases and the J gene end by 7 bases; junction bases not matched to a gene: 7. CDR1 and CDR2 from the germline V gene are LNHDA and SQIVND (reference sequence). CDR3 length: 15 amino acids. The CDR3 DNA sequence: TGTGCCAGTAGTCTACGGGACAGGGGACGTGAAAAACTGTTTTTT. The encoded protein is CASSLRDRGREKLFF.